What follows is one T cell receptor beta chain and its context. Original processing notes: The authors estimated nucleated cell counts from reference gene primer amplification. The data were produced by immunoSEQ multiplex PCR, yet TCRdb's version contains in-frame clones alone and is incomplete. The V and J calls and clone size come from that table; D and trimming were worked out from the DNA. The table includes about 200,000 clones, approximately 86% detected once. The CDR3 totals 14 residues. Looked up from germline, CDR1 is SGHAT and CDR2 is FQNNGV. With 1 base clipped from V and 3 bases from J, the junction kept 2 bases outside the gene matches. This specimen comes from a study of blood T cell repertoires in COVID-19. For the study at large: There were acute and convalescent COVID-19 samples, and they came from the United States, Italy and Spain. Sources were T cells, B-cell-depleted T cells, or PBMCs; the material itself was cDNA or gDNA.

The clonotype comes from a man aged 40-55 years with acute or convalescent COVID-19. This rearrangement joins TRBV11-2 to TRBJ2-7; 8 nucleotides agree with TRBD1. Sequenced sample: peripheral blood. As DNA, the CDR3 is TGTGCCAGCAGCTTAGGGACAGGGCACTACGAGCAGTACTTC. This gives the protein CASSLGTGHYEQYF.